The 16 T cell receptor beta chains below come from one sample, sequenced in a study of blood T cell repertoires in COVID-19. Measured with immunoSEQ multiplex PCR; TCRdb has only the in-frame clones, and not every one. This table holds 350,000 to 500,000 clones, 70% to 90% found once. Source material: peripheral blood. These receptors originate from a man in his late teens or twenties with COVID-19, enrolled during active disease.

The V and J genes are TRBV2 and TRBJ1-1; 7 bases line up with TRBD1. Germline CDR1 reads SNHLY; CDR2 reads FYNNEI. The CDR3 has 15 amino acids. V lost 7 bases and J lost 0; bases outside the gene matches: 8. CDR3 loop: CASKRGLYMNTEAFF. The CDR3 region has the DNA TGTGCCAGCAAAAGGGGGCTCTACATGAACACTGAAGCTTTCTTT.

The V and J genes are TRBV27 and TRBJ1-1, with 11 bases aligning to TRBD1. CDR1 MNHEY and CDR2 SMNVEV come from the germline V gene (reference sequence). This CDR3 spans 15 amino acids. V was clipped by 4 bases and J by 1 base; unmatched bases: 2. CDR3 region: CASSSDRGQNTEAFF. The CDR3 DNA sequence: TGTGCCAGCAGTTCGGACAGGGGGCAGAACACTGAAGCTTTCTTT.

The rearrangement links TRBV10-3 to TRBJ2-5; a weak D match, TRBD2 (7 bases). Germline loops: CDR1 ENHRY, CDR2 SYGVKD. The CDR3 has 17 amino acids. V lost 2 bases and J lost 1, with 17 bases in between. The chain's CDR3 is CAISEARIGGPQETQYF. The CDR3 nucleotides read TGTGCCATCAGTGAGGCGAGGATCGGGGGGCCCCAAGAGACCCAGTACTTC.

This rearrangement joins TRBV5-1 to TRBJ1-1; tentative D call: TRBD1 (5 bases). The CDR3 loop spans 16 amino acids. Germline values: CDR1 SGHRS, CDR2 YFSETQ. The V end was cut by 4 bases, the J end by 1 base, with 17 bases between. The CDR3 here is CASSVRTGLSNTEAFF. CDR3 in DNA: TGCGCCAGCAGCGTTCGGACGGGACTATCGAACACTGAAGCTTTCTTT.

Of note for this clone: Other DNA sequences in this sample translate to the same CDR3. The chain couples TRBV7-9 to TRBJ2-7; 11 bases are shared with TRBD2. The V segment lost 6 bases and the J segment 2 bases; nucleotides outside the gene matches: 3. Germline CDR1 and CDR2: SEHNR and FQNEAQ (reference sequence). This CDR3 is 14 amino acids long. CDR3 sequence reads: CASSLAGGPYEQYF. DNA of the CDR3: TGTGCCAGCAGTCTAGCGGGGGGCCCCTACGAGCAGTACTTC. Drawing the rest from reference TRBV7-9 and TRBJ2-7, the complete variable domain is DTGVSQNPRHKITKRGQNVTFRCDPISEHNRLYWYRQTLGQGPEFLTYFQNEAQLEKSRLLSDRFSAERPKGSFSTLEIQRTEQGDSAMYLCASSLAGGPYEQYFGPGTRLTVT.

The DNA for the CDR3 is TGTGCCAGCAGCAGAACCCCCGGGACAGAAGAGACCCAGTACTTC. Residues: CASSRTPGTEETQYF. The V call is TRBV7-9, the J call TRBJ2-5, with 7 bases identical to TRBD1. The CDR3 runs to 15 residues. Unmatched junction bases numbered 9, after V lost 5 bases and J lost 3 bases. Per the germline V gene, CDR1 is SEHNR and CDR2 is FQNEAQ (reference sequence).

The chain carries TRBV19 and TRBJ1-2, with 8 nucleotides matching TRBD1. CDR1 and CDR2 (germline): LNHDA, SQIVND (reference sequence). This CDR3 has 13 amino acids. The trim removed 4 bases at V and 4 bases at J, leaving 2 bases unmatched. This CDR3 reads CASSTGGIYGYTF. For the CDR3, the DNA is TGTGCCAGTAGTACAGGGGGCATCTATGGCTACACCTTC.

This rearrangement joins TRBV5-1 to TRBJ2-7; 8 bases match TRBD1. The CDR3 loop spans 14 amino acids. V lost 1 base to trimming and J lost 5 bases; unmatched junction nucleotides: 5. Germline V lookup: CDR1 SGHRS, CDR2 YFSETQ. In DNA, the CDR3 is TGCGCCAGCAGCTTGTCAGGGGGCTATGACGAGCAGTACTTC. Protein product: CASSLSGGYDEQYF.

The V gene is TRBV7-6, the J gene TRBJ2-3; TRBD2 agrees at 13 bases. V trimming: 0 bases; J trimming: 0 bases; junction bases outside the gene matches: 3. Germline values: CDR1 SGHVS, CDR2 FNYEAQ. The CDR3 contains 18 residues. The CDR3: CASSLATSGRTSTDTQYF. The CDR3 DNA is TGTGCCAGCAGCTTAGCGACTAGCGGGAGGACTAGCACAGATACGCAGTATTTT.

V gene TRBV11-2 combines with J gene TRBJ1-1, with D perhaps TRBD1 (6 bases). The CDR3 contains 16 residues. In germline, CDR1 is SGHAT, CDR2 FQNNGV. Trimming took 1 base from V and 2 from J, leaving 14 bases between them. Here the CDR3 DNA reads TGTGCCAGCAGCTTAGTTGGACAAGGGGGAAACACTGAAGCTTTCTTT. Residues: CASSLVGQGGNTEAFF.

The rearrangement joins TRBV4-1 to TRBJ2-1; the match to TRBD1 covers 9 bases. The ends lost 4 bases at V and 0 bases at J; junction bases unmatched: 7. Germline assignment: CDR1 MGHRA and CDR2 YSYEKL. The CDR3 extends over 17 amino acids. Here the CDR3 reads CASSRLQGASSYNEQFF. Written as DNA, the CDR3 is TGCGCCAGCAGCCGATTACAGGGGGCGAGCTCCTACAATGAGCAGTTCTTC.

The chain carries TRBV6-5 and TRBJ1-2, with TRBD1 as a possible D gene (6 bases). The CDR3 spans 14 residues. V lost 7 bases, J lost 1 base, and 13 bases lay in between. Germline V gene lookup returns CDR1 MNHEY and CDR2 SVGAGI. CDR3 DNA sequence: TGTGCCAGCAACAAGTTGGACAGTAACTATGGCTACACCTTC. Translating gives CASNKLDSNYGYTF.

The J gene is TRBJ2-7, the V gene TRBV19, with D perhaps matching TRBD1 (6 bases). Germline V gives CDR1 LNHDA, CDR2 SQIVND (reference sequence). This CDR3 spans 14 amino acids. Between the trimmed V and J ends, which lost 3 bases and 6 bases, there was a span of 15 bases. The CDR3 is CASSMMGAAVEQYF. The CDR3 region has the DNA TGTGCCAGTAGTATGATGGGGGCGGCTGTCGAGCAGTACTTC.

A note on this clone: Other DNA sequences within the sample encode an identical CDR3. The chain employs TRBV5-1 and TRBJ2-1; TRBD2 matches at 12 bases. The CDR3 consists of 16 residues. V lost 0 bases to trimming and J lost 4 bases; unmatched junction nucleotides: 2. In germline, CDR1 is SGHRS, CDR2 YFSETQ. CDR3 amino acids: CASSLEGLAGYNEQFF. The DNA for the CDR3 is TGCGCCAGCAGCTTGGAGGGACTAGCGGGTTACAATGAGCAGTTCTTC.

This sequence joins TRBV7-2 and TRBJ2-7, with D maybe TRBD1 (6 bases). This CDR3 comprises 12 residues. The V end was cut by 5 bases, the J end by 5 bases, with 10 bases between. CDR1 SGHTA and CDR2 FQGNSA come from the germline V gene. The CDR3 DNA follows: TGTGCCAGCAGCCCGGACAGAAACGAGCAGTACTTC. Residues: CASSPDRNEQYF.

The V gene is TRBV6-4, the J gene TRBJ2-1; TRBD2 matches 9 bases. V shed 3 bases, J shed 13 bases, and the junction held 7 bases outside the gene matches. The CDR3 has 13 residues. CDR1 is MRHNA, CDR2 SNTAGT, per germline. The DNA of the CDR3 is TGTGCCAGCAGTGAGGAGCTAGCGGGGCGTCAGTTCTTC. Its protein is CASSEELAGRQFF.